This TCR beta chain was retrieved from a study of T-cell reconstitution after alpha-beta-depleted transplantation in children. General study points: T-cell numbers and diversity, one year after transplant, stemmed largely from T cells that were newly produced. Surviving recipient T cells and thymic progenitors produced the high day-60 TCRbeta diversity seen in some patients. It was reported that alpha-beta T cells came from several hundred expanded graft clones (about two months after transplant).

This CDR3 is 14 amino acids long. The germline V and J ends were trimmed by 0 bases and 2 bases, with 6 bases remaining between them. The germline V gene encodes CDR1 SGDLS and CDR2 YYNGEE. A library of TCRbeta sequences, prepared with unique molecular identifiers, was generated. Using its own MiXCR run on the PCR reads, TCRdb lists one record per CDR3 protein. The table lists more than 500,000 distinct CDR3 sequences, about 10% of them singletons, with roughly 15% in the top ten. This clonotype showed up just a few times. Its antigen is not known. The clonotype comes from a female patient aged 2-15 years who had a stem cell transplant for aplastic anemia, so the T cells may come from the graft donor. The material was PBMCs, mostly from graft donor cells, obtained 180 days after TCRalphabeta/CD19-depleted stem cell transplant. The chain employs TRBV9 and TRBJ2-1, with unresolved D. In nucleotides, the CDR3 is TGTGCCAGCAGCGTAGCCGACACCTACAATGAGCAGTTCTTC. Residues: CASSVADTYNEQFF.